Listed here are 23 T cell receptor beta chains from one sample, sequenced in a study of CD8 T cells in Susac syndrome (dated by TCRdb to the late 2010s). The library was prepared using the immunoSEQ multiplex PCR assay. RNA was extracted using the RNeasy kit, and roughly 0.45 to 1 microgram was reverse transcribed with random hexamers. TCRdb redid the processing of the public reads, applying fastp at Q25 and MiXCR, and retained in-frame beta chains. Entries that share a CDR3 protein sequence are merged under the most common genes and DNA. The sample table contains more than 150,000 distinct CDR3 sequences; only one count was recorded for approximately 90% of them. Roughly 0.08% of the sample goes to the ten largest clones. The sequenced material came from CD4+ T cells from PBMCs. Every receptor here comes from a human donor in good health.

V and J are TRBV18 and TRBJ2-5, with unresolved D. Germline CDR1 KGHSH, CDR2 LQKENI. The CDR3 runs to 13 residues. V was trimmed by 1 base and J by 1 base, leaving 4 bases between them. CDR3: CASSPQFQETQYF. Written as DNA, the CDR3 is TGTGCCAGCTCACCACAGTTCCAAGAGACCCAGTACTTC.

This chain joins TRBV7-9 and TRBJ1-1; tentative D call: TRBD1 (5 bases). CDR1 and CDR2 (germline): SEHNR, FQNEAQ (reference sequence). V was trimmed by 2 bases and J by 0 bases, leaving 10 bases between them. The CDR3 is 15 amino acids. CDR3 DNA sequence: TGTGCCAGCAGCTTATCCGGGACTATGAACACTGAAGCTTTCTTT. This encodes CASSLSGTMNTEAFF.

The CDR3 sequence is CASSVMGQSYEQYF. CDR3 DNA sequence: TGTGCCAGCAGTGTTATGGGGCAATCCTACGAGCAGTACTTC. V usage is TRBV2 and J usage is TRBJ2-7, with D possibly TRBD1 on 5 matching bases. V lost 4 bases and J lost 1, with 11 bases in between. This CDR3 is 14 amino acids long. CDR1 and CDR2 from the germline V gene are SNHLY and FYNNEI.

This clonotype was counted a single time. This chain uses TRBV3-1 with TRBJ1-4, with D perhaps matching TRBD1 (5 bases). Germline-derived CDR1 and CDR2 are LGHDT and YNNKEL (reference sequence). CDR3 length: 16 residues. V lost 4 bases and J lost 9, with 21 bases in between. The CDR3 DNA follows: TGTGCCAGCAGCCCACCGGACATTTCCAAAGGGAAAAAACTGTTTTTT. Encoded protein: CASSPPDISKGKKLFF.

The chain joins TRBV7-2 to TRBJ1-3; D gene uncertain. The CDR3 has 16 residues. Germline assignment: CDR1 SGHTA and CDR2 FQGNSA. V was trimmed by 0 bases and J by 0 bases, leaving 9 bases between them. CDR3 sequence: CASSLARRSSGNTIYF. The CDR3 bases are TGTGCCAGCAGCTTAGCGCGCAGGTCCTCTGGAAACACCATATATTTT.

This chain links TRBV7-2 with TRBJ1-1; D ambiguous. V lost 5 bases to trimming and J lost 0 bases, with 10 bases between them. The CDR3 covers 14 residues. Germline V lookup: CDR1 SGHTA, CDR2 FQGNSA. The CDR3 bases are TGTGCCAGCAGCCAACATGAGATGAACACTGAAGCTTTCTTT. Its translation is CASSQHEMNTEAFF.

This sequence joins TRBV6-2 or TRBV6-3 and TRBJ2-7; TRBD1 agrees at 8 bases. Germline V gene data show CDR1 as MNHEY and CDR2 as SVGEGT. This CDR3 is 14 amino acids long. After removal of 7 bases from V and 2 bases from J, the junction contained 7 bases not matched to a gene. The CDR3 protein is CASTLGQGPYEQYF. The CDR3 nucleotides read TGTGCCAGCACCCTCGGACAGGGCCCCTACGAGCAGTACTTC.

The chain combines TRBV10-3 with TRBJ2-5, with 9 bases fitting TRBD1. Per the germline V gene, CDR1 is ENHRY and CDR2 is SYGVKD. V shed 3 bases, J shed 5 bases, and the junction held 7 bases outside the gene matches. The CDR3 runs to 15 residues. CDR3 sequence reads: CAISDGDRVGETQYF. CDR3 nucleotides: TGTGCCATCAGTGATGGGGACAGGGTGGGTGAGACCCAGTACTTC.

The chain joins TRBV3-1 to TRBJ2-5; D assignment may be TRBD1 or TRBD2 (5 bases each). The length of the CDR3 is 14 residues. The V gene's germline CDR1 is LGHDT and CDR2 YNNKEL (reference sequence). V was cut by 4 bases and J by 8 bases, with 17 bases left in between. The CDR3, as DNA: TGTGCCAGCAGCCTACCCGGGACCCCAGGTACCCAGTACTTC. Amino acids: CASSLPGTPGTQYF.

The chain has TRBV20-1 and TRBJ2-2; D is unresolved. Germline-derived CDR1 and CDR2 are DFQATT and SNEGSKA (reference sequence). There are 12 residues in the CDR3. CDR3 protein: CSLYRNTGELFF. CDR3 nucleotide sequence: TGCAGCTTATACAGGAACACCGGGGAGCTGTTTTTT.

The V and J genes are TRBV28 and TRBJ1-2; D not certain. This CDR3 is 13 amino acids long. Per the germline V gene, CDR1 is MDHEN and CDR2 is SYDVKM. Trimming stripped 7 bases from V and 2 bases from J, with 11 bases between. The CDR3 spells CASMRGKNYGYTF. The CDR3 region has the DNA TGTGCCAGCATGCGGGGAAAGAACTATGGCTACACCTTC.

The chain has TRBV4-3 and TRBJ2-1; D may be TRBD1 (6 bases). This CDR3 comprises 13 residues. Per germline, CDR1 LGHNA and CDR2 YSLEER. The V end was cut by 0 bases, the J end by 10 bases, with 10 bases between. CDR3 nucleotides: TGCGCCAGCAGCCAAGAAAAGACAGGCGAGCAGTTCTTC. Residues: CASSQEKTGEQFF.

The gene calls are TRBV29-1 and TRBJ2-3, with TRBD1 matching 9 bases. Losses at the gene ends were 7 bases for V and 1 base for J; bases not matched to a gene: 6. CDR1 and CDR2 (germline): SQVTM, ANQGSEA. This CDR3 spans 14 amino acids. The CDR3 here is CSASGQGGTDTQYF. CDR3 nucleotides: TGCAGCGCTTCGGGACAGGGAGGCACAGATACGCAGTATTTT.

The chain links TRBV3-1 to TRBJ2-6, with D unresolved. Per germline, CDR1 LGHDT and CDR2 YNNKEL (reference sequence). The CDR3 is 16 residues long. V shed 4 bases and J shed 2 bases, with 12 bases lying between them. The CDR3 here is CASSRFGSPGANVLTF. The CDR3 DNA follows: TGTGCCAGCAGCCGGTTCGGTTCTCCTGGGGCCAACGTCCTGACTTTC.

The rearrangement links TRBV20-1 to TRBJ2-2; TRBD2 matches 12 bases. Germline values: CDR1 DFQATT, CDR2 SNEGSKA (reference sequence). The junction had 5 bases not matched to a gene; V was cut back by 3 bases and J by 0 bases. The CDR3 runs to 17 residues. CDR3 DNA: TGCAGTGCTAGTGGGACTAGCGGGCGATCGAACACCGGGGAGCTGTTTTTT. Amino acids: CSASGTSGRSNTGELFF.

J is TRBJ2-3 and V is TRBV5-1, with D uncertain. Germline V gene data show CDR1 as SGHRS and CDR2 as YFSETQ. This CDR3 spans 17 amino acids. V was shortened by 0 bases and J by 7 bases, with 21 bases between the two germline ends. CDR3 nucleotide sequence: TGCGCCAGCAGCTTGGGACACCGTAGAGACCTCAGCAATACGCAGTATTTT. Residues: CASSLGHRRDLSNTQYF.

The chain joins TRBV3-1 to TRBJ1-1, with 8 bases fitting TRBD1. V was pared by 5 bases and J by 4 bases, with 6 bases of the junction left unmatched. CDR3 length: 14 amino acids. Germline CDR1 and CDR2: LGHDT and YNNKEL (reference sequence). The CDR3 loop reads CASSYYTGGTEAFF. The DNA for the CDR3 is TGTGCCAGCAGCTACTACACAGGGGGCACTGAAGCTTTCTTT.

The V and J genes are TRBV12-5 and TRBJ2-2; the match to TRBD1 covers 10 bases. Germline trimming cut 7 bases from V and 2 bases from J; bases unmatched to any gene: 4. Germline CDR1 reads LGHNT; CDR2 reads FRNRAP. The CDR3 runs 15 residues. The CDR3 coding sequence is TGTGCTAGTGCCAGACAGGGGGCAAACACCGGGGAGCTGTTTTTT. This codes for CASARQGANTGELFF.

The chain employs TRBV19 and TRBJ1-1; D is ambiguous. Germline lookup yields CDR1 LNHDA and CDR2 SQIVND (reference sequence). With 6 bases removed from V and 0 bases from J, the gap between germline ends came to 8 bases. The CDR3 consists of 13 residues. As DNA, the CDR3 is TGTGCCAGTAGAAGGCGGGTGAACACTGAAGCTTTCTTT. Its protein product is CASRRRVNTEAFF.

This clonotype was found once. The chain couples TRBV5-1 to TRBJ2-1; perhaps TRBD1 as D (6 bases). V was shortened by 3 bases and J by 0 bases, with 10 bases between the two germline ends. The CDR3 extends over 15 amino acids. Germline V gene lookup returns CDR1 SGHRS and CDR2 YFSETQ. The CDR3 region has the DNA TGCGCCAGCAGCTCGAGGGGGAACTCCTACAATGAGCAGTTCTTC. This codes for CASSSRGNSYNEQFF. Drawing the rest from reference TRBV5-1 and TRBJ2-1, the complete variable domain is KAGVTQTPRYLIKTRGQQVTLSCSPISGHRSVSWYQQTPGQGLQFLFEYFSETQRNKGNFPGRFSGRQFSNSRSEMNVSTLELGDSALYLCASSSRGNSYNEQFFGPGTRLTVL.

The rearrangement uses TRBV14 and TRBJ2-7; D is ambiguous. Trimming removed 3 bases at V and 8 bases at J, with 17 bases between. The CDR3 consists of 14 residues. Germline V CDR1 and CDR2: SGHDN, FVKESK. Written as DNA, the CDR3 is TGTGCCAGCAGCCAGGAATGGCCAGTAGCCCAGCAGTACTTC. Amino acid sequence: CASSQEWPVAQQYF.

The chain couples TRBV7-9 to TRBJ1-1; the match to TRBD1 covers 9 bases. Germline trimming cut 3 bases from V and 3 bases from J; bases unmatched to any gene: 5. In germline, CDR1 is SEHNR, CDR2 FQNEAQ (reference sequence). CDR3 length: 15 residues. CDR3 bases: TGTGCCAGCAGCTTTGGACAGGGGATCGACACTGAAGCTTTCTTT. It translates to CASSFGQGIDTEAFF.

The chain employs TRBV6-5 and TRBJ1-4; D is unresolved. V was shortened by 6 bases and J by 2 bases, with 13 bases between the two germline ends. This CDR3 region has 15 residues. Germline CDR1 MNHEY, CDR2 SVGAGI. The CDR3 DNA follows: TGTGCCAGCAGCCTAGAAGGGATGACTAATGAAAAACTGTTTTTT. Its protein is CASSLEGMTNEKLFF.